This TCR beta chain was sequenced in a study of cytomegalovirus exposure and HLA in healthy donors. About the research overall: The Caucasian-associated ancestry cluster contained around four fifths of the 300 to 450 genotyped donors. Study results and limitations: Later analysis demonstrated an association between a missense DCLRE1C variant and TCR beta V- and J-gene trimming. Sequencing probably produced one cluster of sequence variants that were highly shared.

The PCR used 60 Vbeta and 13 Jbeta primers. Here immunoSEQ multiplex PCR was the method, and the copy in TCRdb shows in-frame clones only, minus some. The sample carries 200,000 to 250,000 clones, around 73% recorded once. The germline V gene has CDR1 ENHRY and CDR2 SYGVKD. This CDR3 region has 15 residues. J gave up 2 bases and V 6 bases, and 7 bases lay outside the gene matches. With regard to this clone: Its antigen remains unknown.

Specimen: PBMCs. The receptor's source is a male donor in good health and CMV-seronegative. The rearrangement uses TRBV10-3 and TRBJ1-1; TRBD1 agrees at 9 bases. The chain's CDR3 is CAIRSLDRGNTEAFF. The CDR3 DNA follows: TGTGCCATCAGGAGCCTGGACAGGGGAAACACTGAAGCTTTCTTT.